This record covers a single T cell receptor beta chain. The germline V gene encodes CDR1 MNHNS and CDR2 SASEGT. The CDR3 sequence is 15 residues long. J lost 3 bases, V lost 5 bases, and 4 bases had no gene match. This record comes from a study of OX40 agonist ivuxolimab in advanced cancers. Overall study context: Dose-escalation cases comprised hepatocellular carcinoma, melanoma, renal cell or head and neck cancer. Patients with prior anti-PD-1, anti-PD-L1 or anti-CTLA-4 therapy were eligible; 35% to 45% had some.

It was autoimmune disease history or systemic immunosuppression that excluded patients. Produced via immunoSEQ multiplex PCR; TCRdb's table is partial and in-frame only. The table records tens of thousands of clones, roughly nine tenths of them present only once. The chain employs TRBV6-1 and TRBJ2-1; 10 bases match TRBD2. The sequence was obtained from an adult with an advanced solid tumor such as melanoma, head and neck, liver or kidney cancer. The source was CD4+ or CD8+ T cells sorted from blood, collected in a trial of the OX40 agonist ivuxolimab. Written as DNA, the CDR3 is TGTGCCAGCAGTCCCACTAGCGGGATCTACAATGAGCAGTTCTTC. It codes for CASSPTSGIYNEQFF.